Included here is one TCR beta chain sequence, with context. Its antigen remains unidentified. At one of its ends the junction is not consistent with the germline gene, which may arise from a read error. In germline, CDR1 is SSHAT, CDR2 FNYEAQ (reference sequence). CDR3 length: 15 residues. A multiplex PCR was run with 60 Vbeta primers and 13 Jbeta primers. Sequenced by immunoSEQ multiplex PCR; TCRdb stores in-frame clones only, minus some. This table holds about 180,000 clones, 77% found once. This sample is part of a study of cytomegalovirus exposure and HLA in healthy donors. Findings of the study overall: The authors enumerated over 150 TCR beta chains as linked to cytomegalovirus.

This chain uses TRBV7-7 with TRBJ1-4; 8 bases agree with TRBD1. The sequencing input was PBMCs. The sequence came from a man between 18 and 35 years old in good health and CMV-seronegative. CDR3 DNA sequence: TGTGCTAGCAGCTTAGCAGGGGGCGCGAATGAAAAACTGTTTTTT. Its translation: CASSLAGGANEKLFF.